These 11 T cell receptor beta chains were all obtained from the same sample, sequenced in a study of blood T cell repertoires in COVID-19. Data came from immunoSEQ multiplex PCR; TCRdb stores just in-frame clones and leaves some out. Of about 38,000 clones listed, around four fifths are singletons. The sample comprised peripheral blood. Receptors were obtained from a man in his sixties with COVID-19, enrolled during active disease.

The chain is built from TRBV4-3 and TRBJ2-7; a possible D gene is TRBD1 (7 bases). V was shortened by 0 bases and J by 6 bases, with 15 bases between the two germline ends. This CDR3 contains 15 residues. Germline values: CDR1 LGHNA, CDR2 YSLEER. In nucleotides, the CDR3 is TGCGCCAGCAGCCAAGATACCCCAGGGGGAGGCGAGCAGTACTTC. As protein: CASSQDTPGGGEQYF.

The chain recombines TRBV5-1 with TRBJ1-6; D call uncertain. Per germline, CDR1 SGHRS and CDR2 YFSETQ. The CDR3 sequence is 15 residues long. V was shortened by 0 bases and J by 8 bases, with 12 bases between the two germline ends. CDR3 DNA: TGCGCCAGCAGCTTGGGGCCTACGGAGGATTCACCCCTCCACTTT. Residues: CASSLGPTEDSPLHF. Based on the CDR3 plus reference TRBV5-1 and TRBJ1-6, the full variable domain is KAGVTQTPRYLIKTRGQQVTLSCSPISGHRSVSWYQQTPGQGLQFLFEYFSETQRNKGNFPGRFSGRQFSNSRSEMNVSTLELGDSALYLCASSLGPTEDSPLHFGNGTRLTVT.

The V gene is TRBV6-5, the J gene TRBJ1-4; D is possibly TRBD1 (6 bases). The CDR3 has 14 residues. Germline V gene data show CDR1 as MNHEY and CDR2 as SVGAGI. Trimming stripped 6 bases from V and 3 bases from J, with 11 bases between. The CDR3 is CASRAQGPNEKLFF. The CDR3 region has the DNA TGTGCCAGCAGAGCACAGGGCCCTAATGAAAAACTGTTTTTT.

This clone showed up just a few times. This chain joins TRBV18 and TRBJ1-4; D might be TRBD1 (5 bases). The CDR3 extends over 15 amino acids. Germline CDR1 KGHSH, CDR2 LQKENI. V dropped 4 bases and J dropped 0 bases, with 9 bases sitting between them. The DNA of the CDR3 is TGTGCCAGCTCACTCGGGGGAGCAACTAATGAAAAACTGTTTTTT. Its protein is CASSLGGATNEKLFF.

This clone was observed a few times. V gene TRBV5-4 combines with J gene TRBJ2-7; the match to TRBD1 covers 7 bases. This CDR3 contains 13 residues. The junction had 5 bases not matched to a gene; V was cut back by 2 bases and J by 6 bases. Germline CDR1 is SGHNT and CDR2 is YYREEE (reference sequence). This CDR3 reads CASSFRQGGEQYF. In nucleotides, the CDR3 is TGTGCCAGCAGCTTCAGACAGGGCGGCGAGCAGTACTTC.

The rearrangement joins TRBV5-6 to TRBJ1-1; the D is unclear. V lost 2 bases to trimming and J lost 5 bases, with 16 bases between them. CDR1 is SGHDT, CDR2 YYEEEE, per germline. The CDR3 has 15 residues. CDR3 sequence reads: CASSLGFWRRTEAFF. The CDR3 nucleotides are TGTGCCAGCAGCTTAGGGTTTTGGAGGAGGACTGAAGCTTTCTTT.

The V call is TRBV10-3, the J call TRBJ1-2, with D perhaps TRBD1 (5 bases). CDR1 is ENHRY, CDR2 SYGVKD, per germline. V lost 6 bases and J lost 7, with 15 bases in between. This CDR3 is built from 13 residues. The CDR3 DNA reads TGTGCCATCAGGGCAGGGCGGGACCGTGGCTACACCTTC. Amino acids: CAIRAGRDRGYTF.

This clone appeared once. V and J are TRBV3-1 (or the pseudogene TRBV3-2) and TRBJ1-2; 9 nucleotides align to TRBD1. After removal of 0 bases from V and 8 bases from J, the junction contained 1 base not matched to a gene. Per the germline V gene, CDR1 is LGHDT and CDR2 is YNNKEL (reference sequence). The CDR3 contains 13 residues. The DNA of the CDR3 is TGTGCCAGCAGCCAAGAGGGACAGGGAGGCTACACCTTC. This encodes CASSQEGQGGYTF.

The V and J genes are TRBV6-5 and TRBJ2-1, with TRBD1 identical over 11 bases. CDR1 is MNHEY and CDR2 is SVGAGI in the germline V gene. J lost 5 bases, V lost 2 bases, and 5 bases had no gene match. This CDR3 has 16 residues. The CDR3 is CASSYRRDRGNNEQFF. For the CDR3, the DNA is TGTGCCAGCAGTTACCGCCGGGACAGGGGGAACAATGAGCAGTTCTTC.

This rearrangement joins TRBV27 to TRBJ2-2; the match to TRBD2 covers 9 bases. CDR1 is MNHEY, CDR2 SMNVEV, per germline (reference sequence). CDR3 size: 16 residues. V lost 5 bases and J lost 4; bases outside the gene matches: 8. The CDR3 DNA follows: TGTGCCAGCAGTCCCCGGCTAGCGGGAACCACCGGGGAGCTGTTTTTT. It encodes CASSPRLAGTTGELFF.

In DNA form, the CDR3 reads TGTGCCAGTAGTAGAATCCGGGACAGAGGGGATCAGCCCCAGCATTTT. It codes for CASSRIRDRGDQPQHF. This chain connects TRBV19 to TRBJ1-5; 7 nucleotides agree with TRBD1. The CDR3 extends over 16 amino acids. Per the germline V gene, CDR1 is LNHDA and CDR2 is SQIVND (reference sequence). V trimming: 4 bases; J trimming: 5 bases; junction bases outside the gene matches: 11. Based on the CDR3 plus reference TRBV19 and TRBJ1-5, the full variable domain is DGGITQSPKYLFRKEGQNVTLSCEQNLNHDAMYWYRQDPGQGLRLIYYSQIVNDFQKGDIAEGYSVSREKKESFPLTVTSAQKNPTAFYLCASSRIRDRGDQPQHFGDGTRLSIL.